A selection of T cell receptor beta chains follows, all from one sample in a study of OX40 agonist ivuxolimab in advanced cancers. This table comes from immunoSEQ multiplex PCR, and its TCRdb copy is limited to in-frame clones, with some not included. The data hold roughly 40,000 clones, with about 88% observed a single time. The material sequenced was CD4+ or CD8+ T cells sorted from blood, taken in a trial of the OX40 agonist ivuxolimab. These receptors originate from an adult with an advanced solid tumor such as melanoma, head and neck, liver or kidney cancer. CDR3s include the opening cysteine and the closing phenylalanine or tryptophan. Each record gives: clone size, V gene, D gene, J gene, CDR3 protein, CDR3 DNA. A D gene is named only where the DNA matches it firmly. Expanded clones get a size class; other rows say once, few or many, or leave the size out.

size: -; V: TRBV15; D: -; J: TRBJ2-3; CDR3: CATSRGTALGGDTQYF; DNA: TGTGCCACCAGCAGAGGCACAGCCCTAGGTGGTGATACGCAGTATTTT
size: -; V: TRBV27; D: TRBD2; J: TRBJ2-7; CDR3: CASSLSGLASEQYF; DNA: TGTGCCAGCAGTTTATCCGGACTAGCGAGCGAGCAGTACTTC
size: large; V: TRBV5-4; D: TRBD1; J: TRBJ2-3; CDR3: CASSPPGGQGADTQYF; DNA: TGTGCCAGCAGCCCACCCGGTGGACAGGGCGCAGATACGCAGTATTTT
size: -; V: TRBV2; D: -; J: TRBJ1-2; CDR3: CASTPTLGYTF; DNA: TGTGCCAGCACCCCAACTCTTGGCTACACCTTC
size: -; V: TRBV6-5; D: -; J: TRBJ1-1; CDR3: CASSYSWGEAFF; DNA: TGTGCCAGCAGTTACTCCTGGGGCGAAGCTTTCTTT
size: -; V: TRBV27; D: -; J: TRBJ1-2; CDR3: CASAWSPGVGDGYTF; DNA: TGTGCCAGCGCTTGGAGCCCGGGGGTAGGTGATGGCTACACCTTC
size: once; V: TRBV9; D: TRBD1; J: TRBJ2-1; CDR3: CASSVAGGQGNEQFF; DNA: TGTGCCAGCAGCGTAGCAGGGGGACAGGGTAATGAGCAGTTCTTC
size: -; V: TRBV9; D: -; J: TRBJ2-2; CDR3: CASSVGGTGELFF; DNA: TGTGCCAGCAGCGTGGGTGGCACCGGGGAGCTGTTTTTT
size: -; V: TRBV7-8; D: -; J: TRBJ2-5; CDR3: CASSSPPQETQYF; DNA: TGTGCCAGCAGCTCCCCTCCCCAGGAGACCCAGTACTTC
size: -; V: TRBV4-2; D: TRBD2; J: TRBJ2-3; CDR3: CASSPTSGGTDTQYF; DNA: TGTGCCAGCAGCCCGACTAGCGGGGGGACAGATACGCAGTATTTT
size: few; V: TRBV4-1; D: -; J: TRBJ2-1; CDR3: CASSQRDIGRGHNEQFF; DNA: TGCGCCAGCAGCCAAAGGGATATAGGGCGGGGGCACAATGAGCAGTTCTTC
size: few; V: TRBV2; D: -; J: TRBJ1-3; CDR3: CASREDGTSGNTIYF; DNA: TGTGCCAGCAGAGAGGACGGGACCTCTGGAAACACCATATATTTT
size: few; V: TRBV7-9; D: TRBD1; J: TRBJ2-3; CDR3: CASSSQGGTRPTDTQYF; DNA: TGTGCCAGCTCCTCACAGGGGGGAACGAGACCCACAGATACGCAGTATTTT
size: -; V: TRBV19; D: -; J: TRBJ2-2; CDR3: CASSIPPGGELFF; DNA: TGTGCCAGTAGTATTCCCCCTGGCGGGGAGCTGTTTTTT
size: -; V: TRBV27; D: -; J: TRBJ1-2; CDR3: CASSWGPGANYGYTF; DNA: TGTGCCAGCAGTTGGGGGCCGGGAGCTAACTATGGCTACACCTTC
size: -; V: TRBV27; D: -; J: TRBJ2-7; CDR3: CASSKKGNEQYF; DNA: TGTGCCAGCAGTAAGAAGGGTAACGAGCAGTACTTC
size: few; V: TRBV6-5; D: -; J: TRBJ2-7; CDR3: CASSSGQNEQYF; DNA: TGTGCCAGCAGTTCCGGACAGAACGAGCAGTACTTC
size: -; V: TRBV10-2; D: -; J: TRBJ2-7; CDR3: CASSEPYEQYF; DNA: TGCGCCAGCAGCGAGCCCTACGAGCAGTACTTC
size: once; V: TRBV6-1; D: -; J: TRBJ2-7; CDR3: CASSDWSLASYEQYF; DNA: TGTGCCAGCAGTGATTGGTCTCTAGCCTCCTACGAGCAGTACTTC
size: -; V: TRBV7-9; D: TRBD1; J: TRBJ2-6; CDR3: CASSGPGTEPGANVLTF; DNA: TGTGCCAGCAGCGGACCCGGGACAGAGCCAGGGGCCAACGTCCTGACTTTC
size: -; V: TRBV20-1; D: -; J: TRBJ2-5; CDR3: CSAWVQTQYF; DNA: TGCAGTGCTTGGGTGCAGACCCAGTACTTC
size: -; V: TRBV6-1; D: -; J: TRBJ2-5; CDR3: CASSNGMRGKETQYF; DNA: TGTGCCAGCAGCAATGGAATGAGGGGGAAAGAGACCCAGTACTTC
size: -; V: TRBV4-3; D: TRBD1; J: TRBJ2-7; CDR3: CASSQWGQSSYEQYF; DNA: TGCGCCAGCAGCCAATGGGGACAGAGCTCCTACGAGCAGTACTTC
size: -; V: TRBV15; D: -; J: TRBJ1-5; CDR3: CATSRDNSNQPQHF; DNA: TGTGCCACCAGCAGAGACAATAGCAATCAGCCCCAGCATTTT
size: many; V: TRBV7-9; D: TRBD1; J: TRBJ2-3; CDR3: CASSQSGTGNTDTQYF; DNA: TGTGCCAGCAGCCAGTCCGGGACAGGGAATACAGATACGCAGTATTTT
size: -; V: TRBV27; D: -; J: TRBJ2-1; CDR3: CASSLSAPFEDNEQFF; DNA: TGTGCCAGCAGTTTATCGGCGCCCTTCGAAGACAATGAGCAGTTCTTC
size: -; V: TRBV6-5; D: TRBD2; J: TRBJ2-5; CDR3: CASSPWAGEQETQYF; DNA: TGTGCCAGCAGCCCATGGGCGGGAGAACAAGAGACCCAGTACTTC
size: -; V: TRBV28; D: -; J: TRBJ2-3; CDR3: CASSPSWRGLRGTDTQYF; DNA: TGTGCCAGCAGTCCCTCGTGGCGCGGGCTACGGGGCACAGATACGCAGTATTTT
size: -; V: TRBV6-5; D: -; J: TRBJ2-7; CDR3: CASRKTNQYEQYF; DNA: TGTGCCAGCAGGAAGACTAACCAGTACGAGCAGTACTTC
size: -; V: TRBV13; D: -; J: TRBJ1-1; CDR3: CASSRGATGTEAFF; DNA: TGTGCCAGCAGCCGGGGGGCGACAGGCACTGAAGCTTTCTTT
size: -; V: TRBV5-1; D: -; J: TRBJ2-3; CDR3: CASSPIPDTQYF; DNA: TGCGCCAGCAGCCCGATCCCCGATACGCAGTATTTT
size: -; V: TRBV7-9; D: -; J: TRBJ1-6; CDR3: CASSYLTGAGSPLHF; DNA: TGTGCCAGCAGTTACCTTACGGGGGCTGGATCACCCCTCCACTTT
size: -; V: TRBV10-1; D: -; J: TRBJ1-5; CDR3: CASIPDRGGPNQPQHF; DNA: TGCGCCAGCATCCCGGACCGAGGGGGTCCAAATCAGCCCCAGCATTTT
size: -; V: TRBV7-3; D: -; J: TRBJ2-3; CDR3: CASSLRQGSTDTQYF; DNA: TGTGCCAGCAGCTTAAGGCAGGGGAGCACAGATACGCAGTATTTT
size: -; V: TRBV27; D: -; J: TRBJ1-2; CDR3: CASSLSGSYGYTF; DNA: TGTGCCAGCAGTTTGTCCGGGTCCTATGGCTACACCTTC
size: -; V: TRBV7-2; D: -; J: TRBJ2-7; CDR3: CASSYPAAADYEQYF; DNA: TGTGCCAGCAGCTACCCAGCCGCAGCGGACTACGAGCAGTACTTC
size: once; V: TRBV2; D: -; J: TRBJ1-2; CDR3: CASRDRTFYGYTF; DNA: TGTGCCAGCAGGGACAGAACTTTCTATGGCTACACCTTC
size: -; V: TRBV6-5; D: TRBD2; J: TRBJ2-7; CDR3: CASSYPGTSGRNEQYF; DNA: TGTGCCAGCAGTTACCCCGGGACTAGCGGGCGCAACGAGCAGTACTTC
size: -; V: TRBV6-5; D: -; J: TRBJ1-1; CDR3: CASSWLGRTEAFF; DNA: TGTGCCAGCAGTTGGTTGGGGCGGACTGAAGCTTTCTTT
size: -; V: TRBV5-1; D: -; J: TRBJ1-1; CDR3: CASSISTGLTEAFF; DNA: TGCGCCAGCAGCATATCCACCGGTCTTACTGAAGCTTTCTTT
size: -; V: TRBV7-9; D: -; J: TRBJ1-1; CDR3: CASSPPKGSTEAFF; DNA: TGTGCCAGCAGCCCCCCAAAGGGTAGCACTGAAGCTTTCTTT
size: -; V: TRBV7-9; D: TRBD2; J: TRBJ2-7; CDR3: CASSSGLAGWEQYF; DNA: TGTGCCAGCAGCTCGGGACTAGCGGGGTGGGAGCAGTACTTC
size: once; V: TRBV4-3; D: -; J: TRBJ1-5; CDR3: CASSPGGFGQPQHF; DNA: TGCGCCAGCAGCCCTGGGGGGTTTGGTCAGCCCCAGCATTTT
size: -; V: TRBV11-2; D: -; J: TRBJ2-7; CDR3: CASSLGPNSNSYEQYF; DNA: TGTGCCAGCAGCTTAGGCCCCAACAGTAACTCCTACGAGCAGTACTTC
size: -; V: TRBV4-3; D: -; J: TRBJ2-7; CDR3: CASSQEARLYEQYF; DNA: TGCGCCAGCAGCCAAGAGGCCAGACTCTACGAGCAGTACTTC
size: -; V: TRBV7-9; D: -; J: TRBJ1-1; CDR3: CASSFQGLTEAFF; DNA: TGTGCCAGCAGCTTTCAGGGATTAACTGAAGCTTTCTTT
size: once; V: TRBV7-9; D: TRBD2; J: TRBJ2-5; CDR3: CASSLDNSGSETQYF; DNA: TGTGCCAGCAGCTTAGACAATAGCGGGAGTGAGACCCAGTACTTC
size: -; V: TRBV6-5; D: -; J: TRBJ2-7; CDR3: CASSYMDGGYEQYF; DNA: TGTGCCAGCAGTTACATGGATGGGGGCTACGAGCAGTACTTC
size: once; V: TRBV7-9; D: -; J: TRBJ2-1; CDR3: CASSSLGNEQFF; DNA: TGTGCCAGCAGCTCACTGGGAAATGAGCAGTTCTTC
size: -; V: TRBV6-1; D: -; J: TRBJ2-1; CDR3: CASTQYTNEQFF; DNA: TGTGCCAGCACCCAATACACCAATGAGCAGTTCTTC